These 18 T cell receptor beta chains share one sample of origin, sequenced in a study of CD8 T cells in cerebrospinal fluid in Alzheimer's disease. TCRdb re-called the 10x single-cell sequencing reads and catalogs CDR3 proteins one per entry, DNA excluded. Recorded for this sample: around 1,200 distinct CDR3 sequences. Specimen: cerebrospinal fluid. The receptors originated from a human donor with Parkinson's disease.

This clonotype counts as medium-sized (0.01 to 0.1%) by frequency. This chain uses TRBV24-1 with TRBJ2-2; without DNA, the TCRdb call of TRBD1 cannot be checked. This CDR3 comprises 14 residues. CDR1 and CDR2 from the germline V gene are KGHDR and SFDVKD. The CDR3 reads CATRRGDGTGELFF.

This clonotype shows up as medium-sized by frequency. The V call is TRBV12-3 or TRBV12-4, the J call TRBJ1-2. This CDR3 is 15 amino acids long. Here the CDR3 reads CASRPLGTDNYGYTF.

CDR3 region: CASIRSASSYEQYF. This chain connects TRBV28 to TRBJ2-7. There are 14 residues in the CDR3. Germline CDR1 is MDHEN and CDR2 is SYDVKM.

This clonotype is medium-sized by frequency. The genes are TRBV18 and TRBJ1-2; TCRdb names TRBD1, which stays unverified in the absence of DNA. Per germline, CDR1 KGHSH and CDR2 LQKENI. This CDR3 contains 13 residues. CDR3 sequence: CASSPPGERGYTF. Full variable domain (missing parts from reference TRBV18 and TRBJ1-2): NAGVMQNPRHLVRRRGQEARLRCSPMKGHSHVYWYRQLPEEGLKFMVYLQKENIIDESGMPKERFSAEFPKEGPSILRIQQVVRGDSAAYFCASSPPGERGYTFGSGTRLTVV.

This clonotype is labeled medium-sized based on frequency. The chain joins TRBV7-9 to TRBJ2-1; TCRdb picks TRBD1, but there is no DNA to check that call. Germline V gene sequence: CDR1 SEHNR, CDR2 FQNEAQ (reference sequence). The CDR3 is 11 amino acids. The CDR3 loop is CASSLTGLKFF.

This clonotype is classed as medium-sized (0.01 to 0.1%) by frequency. The V call is TRBV6-1, the J call TRBJ2-5; TCRdb outputs TRBD2, but without DNA this stays unchecked. The CDR3 has 14 amino acids. Germline lookup yields CDR1 MNHNS and CDR2 SASEGT. The CDR3 protein is CASTSGRVKETQYF.

Measured by frequency, this clonotype is medium-sized (0.01 to 0.1%). CDR3: CASSLWTASSSGNTIYF. The V gene is TRBV28, the J gene TRBJ1-3; TCRdb calls TRBD1, which cannot be checked without DNA. This CDR3 contains 17 residues. Germline V lookup: CDR1 MDHEN, CDR2 SYDVKM.

This clonotype is classed as large by frequency. The chain carries TRBV20-1 and TRBJ2-1. CDR3 length equals 15 residues. Germline V gives CDR1 DFQATT, CDR2 SNEGSKA (reference sequence). CDR3 sequence: CSARYGEVTYNEQFF.

This clonotype is called medium-sized based on its frequency. The V gene is TRBV7-6, the J gene TRBJ2-5; the D call of TRBD1 rests on TCRdb alone, since no DNA is present to check it. The CDR3 consists of 11 residues. CDR1 and CDR2 (germline): SGHVS, FNYEAQ. This CDR3 is CASSAGGTQYF.

This clonotype is identified as large from frequency. The CDR3 sequence: CASNDRAVQPQHF. The V call is TRBV19, the J call TRBJ1-5; TCRdb's D gene call, TRBD1, goes unchecked for lack of DNA. The germline CDR1 and CDR2 sequences are LNHDA and SQIVND (reference sequence). The CDR3 is 13 residues long.

This clonotype is identified as medium-sized from frequency. V and J are TRBV7-9 and TRBJ1-3. Germline V gives CDR1 SEHNR, CDR2 FQNEAQ (reference sequence). This CDR3 contains 13 residues. The CDR3 reads CASEPSSGNTIYF.

This sequence joins TRBV6-5 and TRBJ1-2. Germline CDR1 MNHEY, CDR2 SVGAGI. This CDR3 has 14 amino acids. CDR3 loop: CASSQVKRASGYTF.

This clonotype shows up as large by frequency. The J gene is TRBJ2-1, the V gene TRBV7-6. Per the germline V gene, CDR1 is SGHVS and CDR2 is FNYEAQ. There are 13 residues in the CDR3. The CDR3 sequence is CASSLSSYNEQFF.

V is TRBV4-2 and J is TRBJ2-1; TCRdb's assignment of TRBD1 cannot be checked, as there is no DNA. Germline V gene lookup returns CDR1 LGHNA and CDR2 YNFKEQ. This CDR3 contains 15 residues. The CDR3 region is CASSQGDGGYNEQFF.

This clonotype ranks as medium-sized in terms of frequency. The genes are TRBV29-1 and TRBJ2-3; checking the TCRdb D call of TRBD2 is not possible without DNA. The germline gives CDR1 SQVTM, CDR2 ANQGSEA. The CDR3 runs 13 residues. The CDR3 protein is CSVVSGGGDTQYF.

This clonotype is medium-sized by frequency. The CDR3 is CASRDRAGYEQYF. This chain connects TRBV7-9 to TRBJ2-7; TCRdb lists TRBD1, though no DNA is available to test this call. The CDR3 loop spans 13 amino acids. The V gene's germline CDR1 is SEHNR and CDR2 FQNEAQ (reference sequence).

By frequency, this clonotype is medium-sized. J is TRBJ2-5 and V is TRBV10-1. CDR3 length equals 14 residues. CDR1 WNHNN and CDR2 SYGVQD come from the germline V gene (reference sequence). CDR3 region: CASSELVSWETQYF.

According to its frequency, this clonotype is medium-sized (0.01 to 0.1%). The rearrangement uses TRBV7-2 and TRBJ2-5; the D call of TRBD1 rests on TCRdb alone, since no DNA is present to check it. The CDR3 extends over 16 amino acids. CDR1 and CDR2 from the germline V gene are SGHTA and FQGNSA. The CDR3 protein is CASSLYGTEYQETQYF.